This entry lists 14 T cell receptor beta chains sequenced from one sample in a study of blood T cell repertoires in COVID-19. Using immunoSEQ multiplex PCR, the repertoire was profiled, and TCRdb retains in-frame clones only, with some absent. The top ten hold about 1.7% of the sample, which has about 250,000 clones, approximately 86% seen once. Sequencing was performed on peripheral blood. These receptor sequences come from a woman aged 55-69 years who had recovered from COVID-19.

V and J are TRBV7-2 and TRBJ2-3; 9 bases are a match to TRBD2. Germline CDR1 SGHTA, CDR2 FQGNSA. V lost 5 bases to trimming and J lost 5 bases; unmatched junction nucleotides: 11. This CDR3 spans 16 amino acids. CDR3 nucleotide sequence: TGTGCCAGCAGCCGTCGGGCTAGCGGGGCCGGAGATACGCAGTATTTT. Protein product: CASSRRASGAGDTQYF.

The chain couples TRBV27 to TRBJ2-7, with TRBD1 identical over 10 bases. This CDR3 is 14 amino acids long. CDR1 and CDR2 (germline): MNHEY, SMNVEV (reference sequence). After removal of 6 bases from V and 4 bases from J, the junction contained 6 bases not matched to a gene. CDR3 protein: CASRRQGAKYEQYF. CDR3 bases: TGTGCCAGCAGGAGACAGGGGGCGAAATACGAGCAGTACTTC.

The V and J genes are TRBV3-1 (or the pseudogene TRBV3-2) and TRBJ1-4; maybe TRBD1 (6 bases). The germline V gene encodes CDR1 LGHDT and CDR2 YNNKEL (reference sequence). The V gene lost 4 bases and the J gene lost 4 bases, with 16 bases spanning the gap. This CDR3 is built from 16 residues. The CDR3 sequence is CASSRLRTENNEKLFF. The DNA of the CDR3 is TGTGCCAGCAGCCGATTACGGACAGAGAATAATGAAAAACTGTTTTTT.

With regard to this clone: Different DNA sequences within this sample yield the same CDR3. This chain uses TRBV6-5 with TRBJ1-5, with 9 bases matching TRBD1. With 5 bases clipped from V and 4 bases from J, the junction kept 6 bases outside the gene matches. The CDR3 is 15 amino acids. Germline-derived CDR1 and CDR2 are MNHEY and SVGAGI. The CDR3 spells CASSRTGGGNQPQHF. The CDR3 DNA follows: TGTGCCAGCAGTCGAACAGGGGGCGGAAATCAGCCCCAGCATTTT.

The rearrangement links TRBV6-5 to TRBJ1-5, with unresolved D. V lost 10 bases and J 0 bases, leaving 7 bases between the germline ends. The germline gives CDR1 MNHEY, CDR2 SVGAGI. The CDR3 covers 12 residues. The CDR3 reads CATGISNQPQHF. CDR3 bases: TGTGCCACAGGAATTAGCAATCAGCCCCAGCATTTT.

The rearrangement joins TRBV7-9 to TRBJ1-4; possibly TRBD1 for D (5 bases). Germline CDR1 and CDR2: SEHNR and FQNEAQ (reference sequence). V was cut by 0 bases and J by 0 bases, with 11 bases left in between. This CDR3 comprises 17 residues. Written as DNA, the CDR3 is TGTGCCAGCAGCTTAGCGTTTGGGGGGGCAACTAATGAAAAACTGTTTTTT. Translated: CASSLAFGGATNEKLFF.

This sequence joins TRBV9 and TRBJ1-1, with D unclear. Trimming stripped 4 bases from V and 3 bases from J, with 10 bases between. CDR1 is SGDLS, CDR2 YYNGEE, per germline. This CDR3 spans 13 amino acids. CDR3 region: CASSPRRDTEAFF. CDR3 nucleotides: TGTGCCAGCAGCCCCCGGAGGGACACTGAAGCTTTCTTT.

The chain joins TRBV6-2 or TRBV6-3 to TRBJ1-1, with TRBD1 matching 9 bases. The V and J ends lost 5 bases and 1 base, in that order; junction bases with no gene match: 8. From germline, CDR1 is MNHEY and CDR2 SVGEGT. This CDR3 has 16 residues. The CDR3 DNA sequence: TGTGCCAGCAGTCCCTCCTCGGGACAGGGGAACACTGAAGCTTTCTTT. Amino acids: CASSPSSGQGNTEAFF.

The chain has TRBV11-2 and TRBJ2-3; 10 bases agree with TRBD2. In germline, CDR1 is SGHAT, CDR2 FQNNGV. J was trimmed by 4 bases and V by 2 bases; bases with no gene match: 9. This CDR3 has 17 amino acids. For the CDR3, the DNA is TGTGCCAGCAGCTTAAGGGTCGAGCGGGGGGGCTCAGATACGCAGTATTTT. Protein: CASSLRVERGGSDTQYF.

This chain joins TRBV7-3 and TRBJ2-3, with D tentatively TRBD1 (6 bases). The germline V gene encodes CDR1 SGHTA and CDR2 FQGTGA. Trimming removed 3 bases from V and 3 bases from J, with 13 bases in between. The CDR3 is made up of 15 amino acids. The CDR3 sequence is CASSFGGLRTDTQYF. The CDR3 region has the DNA TGTGCCAGCAGCTTTGGGGGCCTGCGTACAGATACGCAGTATTTT.

This chain connects TRBV7-8 to TRBJ2-2, with D possibly matching TRBD1 (5 bases). The CDR3 contains 15 residues. The germline V gene has CDR1 SGHVS and CDR2 FQNEAQ. Trimming pared 5 bases from V and 4 bases from J, leaving 14 bases between. The CDR3 loop reads CASSLRDRTTGELFF. In nucleotides, the CDR3 is TGTGCCAGCAGCCTTCGAGACAGAACCACCGGGGAGCTGTTTTTT.

The gene calls are TRBV7-9 and TRBJ2-1, with TRBD1 identical over 9 bases. Germline assignment: CDR1 SEHNR and CDR2 FQNEAQ (reference sequence). V was pared by 5 bases and J by 4 bases, with 3 bases of the junction left unmatched. This CDR3 contains 14 residues. CDR3 nucleotide sequence: TGTGCCAGCAGCGCGACAGGGGGGTACAATGAGCAGTTCTTC. Translated, it gives CASSATGGYNEQFF.

The rearrangement links TRBV5-6 to TRBJ1-4; D remains unclear. The CDR3 is 16 residues long. V lost 1 base and J 3 bases, leaving 13 bases between the germline ends. Germline V lookup: CDR1 SGHDT, CDR2 YYEEEE. CDR3 coding DNA: TGTGCCAGCAGCTTGCTTGGTGACGCGGCTAATGAAAAACTGTTTTTT. Translating it yields CASSLLGDAANEKLFF.

The chain combines TRBV27 with TRBJ1-5, with D possibly being TRBD1 (6 bases). This CDR3 contains 16 residues. The ends were cut back, 8 bases at V and 0 bases at J, with 17 bases in the middle. CDR1 MNHEY and CDR2 SMNVEV come from the germline V gene (reference sequence). The CDR3 region is CASRRGSGYSNQPQHF. The CDR3 DNA is TGTGCCAGCCGAAGGGGGTCTGGGTATAGCAATCAGCCCCAGCATTTT.